These 9 T cell receptor beta chains were all obtained from the same sample, sequenced in a study of response to subunit inactivated influenza vaccine. Each CDR3 protein is one row after TCRdb ran MiXCR on the RT-PCR reads. The profile shows hundreds of thousands of distinct CDR3 sequences, around 8% of them singletons. Sequenced here: PBMCs from blood, sampled around 25 months after vaccination. All receptors derive from a man aged 50-75 years who received an inactivated influenza vaccine.

This clonotype showed up many times. The chain is built from TRBV11-1 and TRBJ2-2; D gene unclear. The CDR3 has 15 amino acids. Trimming took off 5 bases at V and 0 bases at J, with 10 bases between the two ends. The germline V gene has CDR1 SGHAT and CDR2 FQDESV (reference sequence). CDR3 sequence reads: CASSRLAANTGELFF. DNA for the CDR3: TGTGCCAGCAGCCGATTGGCAGCGAACACCGGGGAGCTGTTTTTT. The full variable domain, rest sourced from reference TRBV11-1 and TRBJ2-2, is EAEVAQSPRYKITEKSQAVAFWCDPISGHATLYWYRQILGQGPELLVQFQDESVVDDSQLPKDRFSAERLKGVDSTLKIQPAELGDSAMYLCASSRLAANTGELFFGEGSRLTVL.

This clonotype has only a few counts. J is TRBJ1-6 and V is TRBV28; D possibly corresponds to TRBD1 (6 bases). CDR1 is MDHEN and CDR2 is SYDVKM in the germline V gene. V was cut by 6 bases and J by 5 bases, with 14 bases left in between. The CDR3 spans 15 residues. This chain's CDR3 is CASRTGTNNNSPLHF. The DNA of the CDR3 is TGTGCCAGCAGAACCGGGACAAACAATAATTCACCCCTCCACTTT. Complete variable domain (other parts from reference TRBV28 and TRBJ1-6): DVKVTQSSRYLVKRTGEKVFLECVQDMDHENMFWYRQDPGLGLRLIYFSYDVKMKEKGDIPEGYSVSREKKERFSLILESASTNQTSMYLCASRTGTNNNSPLHFGNGTRLTVT.

This clonotype was observed a handful of times. V and J are TRBV6-1 and TRBJ1-5; TRBD1 might be the D (5 bases). This CDR3 region has 13 residues. The V gene's germline CDR1 is MNHNS and CDR2 SASEGT. V was trimmed by 6 bases and J by 4 bases, leaving 10 bases between them. CDR3: CASRIRVNQPQHF. The CDR3 bases are TGTGCCAGCAGAATCAGGGTTAATCAGCCCCAGCATTTT.

This clonotype was counted only a few times. The CDR3 does not close with the conserved phenylalanine or tryptophan, likely indicating a read error. The limits of the CDR3 on the DNA are not certain, so only TCRdb's listed CDR3 is given. This chain uses TRBV20-1 with TRBJ1-1; TRBD1, the table's D call, was not compared with the DNA. Termini included, the CDR3 measures 15 amino acids. Germline V gives CDR1 DFQATT, CDR2 SNEGSKA (reference sequence). CDR3 residues: CSAREGSVGGAGLRV.

The chain uses TRBV27 and TRBJ2-1, with D uncertain. CDR1 and CDR2 from the germline V gene are MNHEY and SMNVEV (reference sequence). The V and J ends lost 3 bases and 5 bases respectively, with 8 bases between them. The CDR3 has 13 residues. In DNA, the CDR3 is TGTGCCAGCAGTTTGGTGCGTAACAATGAGCAGTTCTTC. Amino acid sequence: CASSLVRNNEQFF.

This clonotype was observed a few times. V usage is TRBV9 and J usage is TRBJ2-2; a possible D gene is TRBD1 (6 bases). The CDR3 is 14 residues long. The germline V gene encodes CDR1 SGDLS and CDR2 YYNGEE. V lost 3 bases, J lost 4 bases, and 10 bases lay in between. The CDR3 nucleotides are TGTGCCAGCAGCGCGCCAGGGGTCACCGGGGAGCTGTTTTTT. Its translation is CASSAPGVTGELFF.

Note on this clonotype: A read error is possible here, since a much larger clone lies one base away. This chain uses TRBV4-3 with TRBJ1-1, with D possibly being TRBD1 (6 bases). Per the germline V gene, CDR1 is LGHNA and CDR2 is YSLEER. This CDR3 has 12 residues. This chain's CDR3 is CASSSDSTVAFF. In nucleotides, the CDR3 is TGCGCCAGCTCGTCGGACAGCACTGTAGCTTTCTTT.

This chain connects TRBV5-6 to TRBJ1-2; no firm D call. The CDR3 consists of 13 residues. The germline V gene has CDR1 SGHDT and CDR2 YYEEEE. Between the trimmed V and J ends, which lost 6 bases and 8 bases, there was a span of 17 bases. In DNA, the CDR3 is TGTGCCAGCATCTTCGGGATTGGCGGGGGCTACACCTTC. Translation gives CASIFGIGGGYTF.

The rearrangement links TRBV4-3 to TRBJ1-6; D remains unclear. CDR3 size: 16 residues. Germline-derived CDR1 and CDR2 are LGHNA and YSLEER. The ends were cut back, 4 bases at V and 7 bases at J, with 17 bases in the middle. CDR3 nucleotide sequence: TGCGCCAGCAGCCTGACCCAAAGGGAGGCAAATTCACCCCTCCACTTT. Translating gives CASSLTQREANSPLHF.